The 18 T cell receptor beta chains listed next were all sequenced from one sample in a study of identical twins. TCRdb recomputed calls from the 5' RACE reads with MiXCR, one row per CDR3 protein. The sample contains more than 650,000 distinct CDR3 sequences, 6.1% of which appear only once. The sequencing input was naive T cells sorted from blood. The receptors shown here come from a man aged 18 to 29 in good health.

Many counts were recorded for this clonotype. V and J are TRBV24-1 and TRBJ2-2; D unresolved. Germline CDR1 reads KGHDR; CDR2 reads SFDVKD. V was shortened by 0 bases and J by 1 base, with 11 bases between the two germline ends. This CDR3 comprises 17 residues. The DNA of the CDR3 is TGTGCCACCAGTGATTTGGAAGGCCCCAAGAACACCGGGGAGCTGTTTTTT. Translation: CATSDLEGPKNTGELFF.

The sample holds a few counts of this clonotype. The chain has TRBV5-1 and TRBJ2-1; perhaps TRBD2 as D (8 bases). Germline V gives CDR1 SGHRS, CDR2 YFSETQ. V lost 6 bases to trimming and J lost 10 bases, with 20 bases between them. The CDR3 spans 14 residues. CDR3 protein: CASTGTRGGQEQFF. The DNA of the CDR3 is TGCGCCAGCACCGGGACTAGAGGGGGACAGGAGCAGTTCTTC.

The chain joins TRBV18 to TRBJ2-5, with a possible D match to TRBD1 (6 bases). V was trimmed by 0 bases and J by 2 bases, leaving 19 bases between them. In germline, CDR1 is KGHSH, CDR2 LQKENI. CDR3 length: 18 residues. This chain's CDR3 is CASSPPRRAGDHQETQYF. CDR3 nucleotides: TGTGCCAGCTCACCACCTAGACGGGCAGGGGATCATCAAGAGACCCAGTACTTC.

This clonotype was picked up many times. V gene TRBV5-1 combines with J gene TRBJ2-1; no reliable D call. Deletions cut 4 bases from V and 7 bases from J, with 12 bases between. The CDR3 sequence is 13 residues long. The germline CDR1 and CDR2 sequences are SGHRS and YFSETQ. The CDR3 loop reads CASSPEGWNEQFF. CDR3 bases: TGCGCCAGCAGCCCAGAAGGGTGGAATGAGCAGTTCTTC.

This clonotype appeared many times. The chain combines TRBV4-3 with TRBJ1-1; TRBD1 agrees at 7 bases. This CDR3 comprises 16 residues. V shed 0 bases, J shed 1 base, and the junction held 5 bases outside the gene matches. Germline V gene lookup returns CDR1 LGHNA and CDR2 YSLEER. CDR3 nucleotide sequence: TGCGCCAGCAGCCAAGACGGGGACAGACCGAACACTGAAGCTTTCTTT. Translation: CASSQDGDRPNTEAFF.

This clonotype was recorded many times. The chain employs TRBV12-3 or TRBV12-4 and TRBJ1-3; D gene unclear. CDR3 length equals 15 residues. V was pared by 2 bases and J by 0 bases, with 8 bases between. As DNA, the CDR3 is TGTGCCAGCAGTTTAAGGCAGAGCTCTGGAAACACCATATATTTT. It yields the protein CASSLRQSSGNTIYF.

There are many counts of this clonotype. The CDR3 DNA is TGCAGTGCTAGCCCCCCTAGCGGGAGGGACAATGAGCAGTTCTTC. Translating gives CSASPPSGRDNEQFF. The V and J genes are TRBV20-1 and TRBJ2-1, with 12 bases that match TRBD2. Germline values: CDR1 DFQATT, CDR2 SNEGSKA (reference sequence). The length of the CDR3 is 15 residues. V shed 3 bases and J 5 bases; nucleotides not matched to a gene: 5.

The chain uses TRBV11-2 and TRBJ2-1; perhaps D is TRBD1 or TRBD2 (6 bases each). Germline lookup yields CDR1 SGHAT and CDR2 FQNNGV. V was clipped by 5 bases and J by 5 bases, with 22 bases between them. The CDR3 runs to 17 residues. CDR3 amino acids: CASSPPGAGTRNNEQFF. For the CDR3, the DNA is TGTGCCAGCAGCCCGCCGGGGGCGGGAACCCGAAACAATGAGCAGTTCTTC. Variable domain in full (rest from reference TRBV11-2 and TRBJ2-1): EAGVAQSPRYKIIEKRQSVAFWCNPISGHATLYWYQQILGQGPKLLIQFQNNGVVDDSQLPKDRFSAERLKGVDSTLKIQPAKLEDSAVYLCASSPPGAGTRNNEQFFGPGTRLTVL.

In its sample, this clonotype was seen a few times. The chain carries TRBV24-1 and TRBJ2-4; no clear D. Between the trimmed V and J ends, which lost 5 bases and 6 bases, there was a span of 4 bases. Germline V gene data show CDR1 as KGHDR and CDR2 as SFDVKD. The CDR3 covers 11 residues. This CDR3 is CATSGGNIQYF. The CDR3 nucleotides are TGTGCCACCAGTGGGGGAAACATTCAGTACTTC.

This clonotype was observed many times. The chain links TRBV5-1 to TRBJ2-1; TRBD2 matches at 10 bases. CDR3 size: 14 residues. Germline V gene lookup returns CDR1 SGHRS and CDR2 YFSETQ. With 5 bases clipped from V and 7 bases from J, the junction kept 6 bases outside the gene matches. The CDR3 nucleotides are TGCGCCAGCAGATCGGAGCGGGAGGGAAATGAGCAGTTCTTC. It translates to CASRSEREGNEQFF.

Only a few counts were recorded for this clonotype. The rearrangement joins TRBV12-5 to TRBJ2-2; 12 bases line up with TRBD2. The germline CDR1 and CDR2 sequences are LGHNT and FRNRAP. After removal of 2 bases from V and 6 bases from J, the junction contained 4 bases not matched to a gene. The CDR3 extends over 16 amino acids. CDR3 residues: CASGLTLAGGAGELFF. The DNA for the CDR3 is TGTGCTAGTGGTTTGACTCTAGCGGGAGGGGCCGGGGAGCTGTTTTTT.

Many counts were recorded for this clonotype. The rearrangement joins TRBV6-5 to TRBJ1-2; TRBD1 might be the D (5 bases). Trimming left V 0 bases short and J 4 bases short, with 18 bases between. This CDR3 is 17 amino acids long. Germline CDR1 is MNHEY and CDR2 is SVGAGI. The CDR3 here is CASSYSAGLERTYGYTF. CDR3 nucleotide sequence: TGTGCCAGCAGTTACTCTGCAGGGTTGGAAAGGACCTATGGCTACACCTTC.

At least ten counts were recorded for this clonotype. V is TRBV14 and J is TRBJ2-5; TRBD2 aligns across 8 bases. The length of the CDR3 is 11 residues. V shed 3 bases, J shed 13 bases, and the junction held 4 bases outside the gene matches. Germline CDR1 and CDR2: SGHDN and FVKESK. The CDR3 loop reads CASSHSGTSYF. In DNA, the CDR3 is TGTGCCAGCAGCCATAGCGGGACGTCGTACTTC.

The rearrangement joins TRBV7-2 to TRBJ1-3; D not certain. Trimming pared 5 bases from V and 3 bases from J, leaving 11 bases between. In germline, CDR1 is SGHTA, CDR2 FQGNSA. This CDR3 region has 14 residues. CDR3 DNA sequence: TGTGCCAGCAGCCCCCGGGAGAATGGAAACACCATATATTTT. As protein: CASSPRENGNTIYF.

This clonotype has just a few counts. The chain couples TRBV6-1 to TRBJ2-1; D is possibly TRBD2 (7 bases). CDR1 is MNHNS, CDR2 SASEGT, per germline. The CDR3 has 18 amino acids. V gave up 0 bases and J gave up 2 bases, with 17 bases separating them. In DNA form, the CDR3 reads TGTGCCAGCAGTGAAGCGCTTGGGGGGGGGCCAACCTACAATGAGCAGTTCTTC. It yields the protein CASSEALGGGPTYNEQFF.

This clonotype was picked up a small number of times. This chain uses TRBV7-9 with TRBJ2-7, with 9 bases that match TRBD1. This CDR3 is 13 amino acids long. Trimming cost V 5 bases and J 5 bases; bases outside gene matches: 4. Looked up from germline, CDR1 is SEHNR and CDR2 is FQNEAQ (reference sequence). The CDR3 DNA reads as TGTGCCAGCAGCAGGACAGGGGCCCACGAGCAGTACTTC. This translates into CASSRTGAHEQYF.

This clonotype was recorded many times. The rearrangement links TRBV12-3 or TRBV12-4 to TRBJ2-1, with 14 bases lining up with TRBD2. The J segment lost 0 bases and the V segment lost 3 bases, leaving 4 bases of the junction unmatched. This CDR3 comprises 18 residues. The CDR3 DNA follows: TGTGCCAGCAGTTTCGCCGGGACTAGCGGGAGCTCCTACAATGAGCAGTTCTTC. This encodes CASSFAGTSGSSYNEQFF.

The chain is built from TRBV30 and TRBJ2-1; D may be TRBD1 (6 bases). Germline V gene sequence: CDR1 GTSNPN, CDR2 SVGIG (reference sequence). V lost 0 bases and J lost 5, with 14 bases in between. The CDR3 is made up of 15 amino acids. CDR3: CAWSVLLGADNEQFF. Written as DNA, the CDR3 is TGTGCCTGGAGTGTACTTCTGGGGGCCGACAATGAGCAGTTCTTC.